These 21 T cell receptor beta chains were all obtained from the same sample, sequenced in a study of cytomegalovirus exposure and HLA in healthy donors. The PCR made use of 60 Vbeta and 13 Jbeta primers. Assay used: immunoSEQ multiplex PCR; TCRdb lists only in-frame clones, some missing. This sample yields about 140,000 clones, of which around 10% are seen a single time; 1.8% belongs to the top ten. The sequenced sample was PBMCs. The receptors originated from a middle-aged man in good health and CMV-seronegative.

This chain joins TRBV5-1 and TRBJ1-4; D gene unclear. The V end was cut by 1 base, the J end by 7 bases, with 14 bases between. CDR1 SGHRS and CDR2 YFSETQ come from the germline V gene. This CDR3 region has 15 residues. The DNA for the CDR3 is TGCGCCAGCAGCTTGTTCGGGGAAAAGGTTGAAAAACTGTTTTTT. Its translation: CASSLFGEKVEKLFF.

This clone was counted a few times. The genes are TRBV27 and TRBJ1-1; no definite D call. The CDR3 loop spans 13 amino acids. Germline V gene sequence: CDR1 MNHEY, CDR2 SMNVEV (reference sequence). V was trimmed by 4 bases and J by 1 base, leaving 7 bases between them. The CDR3: CASSSGGNTEAFF. The CDR3 DNA follows: TGTGCCAGCAGTTCCGGAGGGAACACTGAAGCTTTCTTT.

The rearrangement joins TRBV30 to TRBJ1-1; D gene unclear. The germline CDR1 and CDR2 sequences are GTSNPN and SVGIG (reference sequence). V was cut by 0 bases and J by 6 bases, with 11 bases left in between. The CDR3 runs 13 residues. CDR3 in amino acids: CAWSVRGLAEAFF. The CDR3, as DNA: TGTGCCTGGAGTGTACGGGGTCTCGCTGAAGCTTTCTTT. The variable domain in full, completed from reference TRBV30 and TRBJ1-1, reads SQTIHQWPATLVQPVGSPLSLECTVEGTSNPNLYWYRQAAGRGLQLLFYSVGIGQISSEVPQNLSASRPQDRQFILSSKKLLLSDSGFYLCAWSVRGLAEAFFGQGTRLTVV.

This clone was counted only a few times. The chain employs TRBV19 and TRBJ2-1; tentatively, D is TRBD2 (5 bases). The V end lost 4 bases, the J end lost 0 bases, and 13 bases lay between the germline ends. Germline V gene data show CDR1 as LNHDA and CDR2 as SQIVND (reference sequence). The CDR3 loop spans 16 amino acids. The DNA for the CDR3 is TGTGCCAGTAGTAAACGGGATTTAAGCTCCTACAATGAGCAGTTCTTC. It translates to CASSKRDLSSYNEQFF.

The V call is TRBV7-6, the J call TRBJ1-4; possible D gene TRBD1, 5 bases. Germline CDR1 is SGHVS and CDR2 is FNYEAQ. The CDR3 extends over 14 amino acids. V lost 4 bases and J lost 4, with 10 bases in between. The CDR3 nucleotides are TGTGCCAGCAGCTCGGGACTGAATAATGAAAAACTGTTTTTT. Translation: CASSSGLNNEKLFF.

This clone has only a few counts. The rearrangement links TRBV30 to TRBJ2-7; 9 positions agree with TRBD1. CDR3 length: 14 amino acids. Trimming at V came to 2 bases and at J to 5 bases, leaving 7 bases not matched to a gene. Germline-derived CDR1 and CDR2 are GTSNPN and SVGIG (reference sequence). This CDR3 is CAWSIGTGSNEQYF. The CDR3 DNA reads TGTGCCTGGAGTATAGGGACAGGGTCTAACGAGCAGTACTTC.

This clone came up a few times. The CDR3 here is CASSLGQGNFNEQFF. For the CDR3, the DNA is TGCGCCAGCAGCTTGGGCCAGGGTAACTTTAATGAGCAGTTCTTC. This rearrangement joins TRBV5-1 to TRBJ2-1; D perhaps matches TRBD1 (5 bases). The ends were cut back, 0 bases at V and 7 bases at J, with 14 bases in the middle. CDR1 and CDR2 (germline): SGHRS, YFSETQ. The CDR3 length is 15 residues. Full variable domain (remainder filled in from reference TRBV5-1 and TRBJ2-1): KAGVTQTPRYLIKTRGQQVTLSCSPISGHRSVSWYQQTPGQGLQFLFEYFSETQRNKGNFPGRFSGRQFSNSRSEMNVSTLELGDSALYLCASSLGQGNFNEQFFGPGTRLTVL.

This clone was counted between two and nine times. Other DNA sequences within the sample encode an identical CDR3. The chain couples TRBV19 to TRBJ1-1; D ambiguous. The CDR3 runs 13 residues. Germline V CDR1 and CDR2: LNHDA, SQIVND (reference sequence). With 4 bases removed from V and 1 base from J, the gap between germline ends came to 7 bases. CDR3 sequence reads: CASSTTANTEAFF. DNA for the CDR3: TGTGCCAGTAGTACAACAGCGAACACTGAAGCTTTCTTT.

This clone has just a few counts. The genes are TRBV2 and TRBJ2-2, with 9 bases identical to TRBD1. CDR1 and CDR2 (germline): SNHLY, FYNNEI. V lost 4 bases to trimming and J lost 5 bases; unmatched junction nucleotides: 5. The CDR3 is 15 residues long. CDR3 region: CASSVTGQGTGELFF. CDR3 in DNA: TGTGCCAGCAGTGTGACAGGACAGGGGACCGGGGAGCTGTTTTTT.

This clone has more than one count but fewer than ten. The chain has TRBV6-5 and TRBJ1-2; D not certain. The CDR3 is made up of 13 amino acids. CDR1 is MNHEY, CDR2 SVGAGI, per germline. V was clipped by 5 bases and J by 8 bases, with 15 bases between them. This CDR3 reads CASSEHRSGGYTF. The CDR3 DNA is TGTGCCAGCAGTGAACACCGATCGGGAGGCTACACCTTC.

In DNA, the CDR3 is TGTGCCAGCAGCTTGGGGCTCGAAGTAGAGACCCAGTACTTC. This encodes CASSLGLEVETQYF. V and J are TRBV5-6 and TRBJ2-5; D unclear. Germline values: CDR1 SGHDT, CDR2 YYEEEE. The CDR3 length is 14 residues. Trimming pared 0 bases from V and 4 bases from J, leaving 10 bases between.

The rearrangement links TRBV5-1 to TRBJ2-1, with D possibly being TRBD2 (5 bases). Per the germline V gene, CDR1 is SGHRS and CDR2 is YFSETQ. Trimming pared 6 bases from V and 0 bases from J, leaving 10 bases between. This CDR3 has 14 residues. The CDR3 nucleotides are TGCGCCAGCACGGTAGGGAGCTCCTACAATGAGCAGTTCTTC. Amino acid sequence: CASTVGSSYNEQFF.

This clone was counted between two and nine times. V usage is TRBV18 and J usage is TRBJ2-5; TRBD1 might be the D (6 bases). Germline V gene sequence: CDR1 KGHSH, CDR2 LQKENI. Deletions cut 2 bases from V and 4 bases from J, with 14 bases between. This CDR3 comprises 15 residues. DNA for the CDR3: TGTGCCAGCTCACCAGGGCAGGGGTGGCGAGAGACCCAGTACTTC. This codes for CASSPGQGWRETQYF.

The chain links TRBV27 to TRBJ2-2, with 8 positions matching TRBD1. The V gene end was trimmed by 6 bases and the J gene end by 3 bases; junction bases not matched to a gene: 3. This CDR3 is built from 14 residues. CDR1 and CDR2 from the germline V gene are MNHEY and SMNVEV (reference sequence). The CDR3 bases are TGTGCCAGCAGCGGCAGGGGGCACACCGGGGAGCTGTTTTTT. It encodes CASSGRGHTGELFF.

This clone was seen only a few times. V gene TRBV28 combines with J gene TRBJ2-7, with D maybe TRBD2 (5 bases). CDR1 and CDR2 (germline): MDHEN, SYDVKM. Deletions cut 3 bases from V and 1 base from J, with 10 bases between. The CDR3 spans 14 residues. CDR3 coding DNA: TGTGCCAGCAGTTTTTCGGACTTTTCCTACGAGCAGTACTTC. It codes for CASSFSDFSYEQYF.

The chain uses TRBV19 and TRBJ2-1; 12 bases fit TRBD2. After removal of 4 bases from V and 8 bases from J, the junction contained 3 bases not matched to a gene. CDR3 length: 14 amino acids. From germline, CDR1 is LNHDA and CDR2 SQIVND (reference sequence). Here the CDR3 reads CASSRASGRDEQFF. As DNA, the CDR3 is TGTGCCAGTAGTAGGGCTAGCGGGAGGGATGAGCAGTTCTTC.

This sequence joins TRBV6-6 and TRBJ2-2; unclear D gene. The CDR3 is made up of 16 amino acids. V lost 0 bases to trimming and J lost 1 base, with 9 bases between them. Germline assignment: CDR1 MNHNY and CDR2 SVGAGI (reference sequence). The CDR3 spells CASSYSPHGNTGELFF. In DNA, the CDR3 is TGTGCCAGCAGTTACTCCCCCCACGGGAACACCGGGGAGCTGTTTTTT.

The genes are TRBV29-1 and TRBJ2-3; 11 positions agree with TRBD1. V dropped 7 bases and J dropped 1; count of bases not matched to a gene: 1. Germline values: CDR1 SQVTM, CDR2 ANQGSEA. The CDR3 sequence is 13 residues long. DNA of the CDR3: TGCAGCGCGGGACAGGGGGGCACAGATACGCAGTATTTT. It translates to CSAGQGGTDTQYF.

The chain employs TRBV6-1 and TRBJ2-6; 10 bases align to TRBD1. This CDR3 is built from 19 residues. Germline-derived CDR1 and CDR2 are MNHNS and SASEGT. The V gene end was trimmed by 4 bases and the J gene end by 2 bases; junction bases not matched to a gene: 11. This CDR3 is CASSGRPGQGFPGANVLTF. CDR3 coding DNA: TGTGCCAGCAGTGGTCGCCCGGGACAGGGGTTCCCTGGGGCCAACGTCCTGACTTTC.

This clone was observed many times. V gene TRBV25-1 combines with J gene TRBJ1-4; 7 positions match TRBD1. With V trimmed by 3 bases and J by 8 bases, 6 bases remained unmatched. The CDR3 is 14 residues long. Germline CDR1 reads MGHDK; CDR2 reads SYGVNS. Here the CDR3 reads CASSETGFREKLFF. CDR3 in DNA: TGTGCCAGCAGTGAGACAGGGTTTAGGGAAAAACTGTTTTTT.

This chain uses TRBV6-4 with TRBJ1-4; tentatively, D is TRBD1 (5 bases). V lost 2 bases and J 10 bases, leaving 14 bases between the germline ends. Germline values: CDR1 MRHNA, CDR2 SNTAGT. The CDR3 totals 14 residues. CDR3 bases: TGTGCCAGCAGTGACGGCCAGGGAGGAGGAAAACTGTTTTTT. It translates to CASSDGQGGGKLFF.